These 15 T cell receptor beta chains originate from one sample sequenced in a study of cytotoxic CD8 clonotypes in ibrutinib-treated CLL. Clones were sequenced by immunoSEQ multiplex PCR, and TCRdb holds only the in-frame ones, with some missing. Among 25,000 to 30,000 clones listed, 70% to 80% were seen once. The input for sequencing was PBMCs, taken after 36 months of ibrutinib treatment. The receptors come from a human donor with chronic lymphocytic leukemia.

The chain links TRBV27 to TRBJ1-2; a weak D match, TRBD1 (6 bases). Trimming cost V 6 bases and J 4 bases, with 15 bases left between them. The CDR3 contains 14 residues. CDR1 and CDR2 from the germline V gene are MNHEY and SMNVEV (reference sequence). As DNA, the CDR3 is TGTGCCAGCAGCTCATCAACAGGGCTCTATGGCTACACCTTC. Encoded protein: CASSSSTGLYGYTF.

J is TRBJ2-5 and V is TRBV5-1, with a weak D call TRBD1 (6 bases). V was shortened by 4 bases and J by 2 bases, with 15 bases between the two germline ends. Germline V gives CDR1 SGHRS, CDR2 YFSETQ. The CDR3 sequence is 15 residues long. The chain's CDR3 is CASSLDGGGQETQYF. The CDR3 DNA sequence: TGCGCCAGCAGCCTGGATGGGGGCGGACAAGAGACCCAGTACTTC.

The sample holds a few counts of this clone. The rearrangement uses TRBV14 and TRBJ2-2; weak D call: TRBD1 (5 bases). Trimming took off 1 base at V and 7 bases at J, with 13 bases between the two ends. Germline values: CDR1 SGHDN, CDR2 FVKESK. The CDR3 is made up of 15 amino acids. CDR3 amino acids: CASSQVAWGGGELFF. CDR3 in DNA: TGTGCCAGCAGCCAAGTCGCGTGGGGCGGCGGGGAGCTGTTTTTT.

The chain carries TRBV7-3 and TRBJ1-6; D remains unclear. The germline V and J ends were trimmed by 3 bases and 7 bases, with 13 bases remaining between them. The length of the CDR3 is 15 residues. The germline CDR1 and CDR2 sequences are SGHTA and FQGTGA. CDR3 sequence: CASSFLKKVNSPLHF. CDR3 DNA: TGTGCCAGCAGCTTCCTTAAAAAAGTGAATTCACCCCTCCACTTT.

The V and J genes are TRBV30 and TRBJ1-4; tentatively, D is TRBD1 (5 bases). V lost 2 bases to trimming and J lost 7 bases, with 14 bases between them. The CDR3 is made up of 14 amino acids. Germline-derived CDR1 and CDR2 are GTSNPN and SVGIG (reference sequence). CDR3: CAWSIGGNVEKLFF. For the CDR3, the DNA is TGTGCCTGGAGTATTGGGGGGAACGTTGAAAAACTGTTTTTT.

This clone was detected a few times. The DNA for the CDR3 is TGTGCCAGCAGCGTAGGGGAGGGGGGCAATTCACCCCTCCACTTT. It codes for CASSVGEGGNSPLHF. The chain couples TRBV9 to TRBJ1-6, with TRBD1 as a possible D gene (6 bases). CDR1 and CDR2 from the germline V gene are SGDLS and YYNGEE. Trimming pared 0 bases from V and 7 bases from J, leaving 11 bases between. CDR3 size: 15 residues.

The chain has TRBV7-6 and TRBJ1-2; D is perhaps TRBD1 (5 bases). The germline V gene encodes CDR1 SGHVS and CDR2 FNYEAQ. Trimming shortened V by 2 bases and J by 6 bases, and 10 bases separated the two germline ends. The length of the CDR3 is 13 residues. The CDR3 reads CASSLTQGDGYTF. DNA of the CDR3: TGTGCCAGCAGCTTAACGCAAGGGGATGGCTACACCTTC.

CDR3 protein: CASRVIAGGGETQYF. For the CDR3, the DNA is TGCGCCAGCAGAGTTATCGCGGGGGGCGGAGAGACCCAGTACTTC. V gene TRBV5-1 combines with J gene TRBJ2-5; 8 nucleotides align to TRBD2. V lost 5 bases, J lost 4 bases, and 10 bases stayed unmatched. This CDR3 comprises 15 residues. Germline values: CDR1 SGHRS, CDR2 YFSETQ.

In this sample, this clone turned up a few times. The chain uses TRBV7-3 and TRBJ1-2, with 7 bases identical to TRBD1. Per the germline V gene, CDR1 is SGHTA and CDR2 is FQGTGA. With 5 bases clipped from V and 4 bases from J, the junction kept 4 bases outside the gene matches. This CDR3 is built from 13 residues. The CDR3 protein is CASSVQGGYGYTF. The CDR3 coding sequence is TGTGCCAGCAGCGTCCAGGGGGGCTATGGCTACACCTTC.

This sequence joins TRBV5-1 and TRBJ2-7, with TRBD2 as a possible D gene (6 bases). V dropped 3 bases and J dropped 2 bases, with 15 bases sitting between them. This CDR3 has 15 residues. The germline CDR1 and CDR2 sequences are SGHRS and YFSETQ. For the CDR3, the DNA is TGCGCCAGCAGCTACGGAAGGGGAGGTACCTACGAGCAGTACTTC. Encoded protein: CASSYGRGGTYEQYF.

The chain couples TRBV11-3 to TRBJ1-5; perhaps TRBD1 as D (6 bases). Germline assignment: CDR1 SGHNT and CDR2 YENEEA. CDR3 length: 16 amino acids. V gave up 5 bases and J gave up 3 bases, with 17 bases separating them. CDR3 region: CASSQRLGGNNQPQHF. CDR3 coding DNA: TGTGCCAGCAGCCAACGATTAGGGGGAAACAATCAGCCCCAGCATTTT.

This clone has only one observation. This chain links TRBV7-8 with TRBJ1-3; a weak D match, TRBD1 (5 bases). The V gene lost 5 bases and the J gene lost 2 bases, with 10 bases spanning the gap. CDR3 size: 14 residues. Germline-derived CDR1 and CDR2 are SGHVS and FQNEAQ. The CDR3 bases are TGTGCCAGCAGCCAGACAGTACCTGGAAACACCATATATTTT. It translates to CASSQTVPGNTIYF.

The V and J genes are TRBV9 and TRBJ1-1; 8 nucleotides match TRBD1. Losses at the gene ends were 3 bases for V and 1 base for J; bases not matched to a gene: 5. Germline assignment: CDR1 SGDLS and CDR2 YYNGEE. CDR3 length: 15 amino acids. The CDR3 here is CASSADRGWNTEAFF. The DNA of the CDR3 is TGTGCCAGCAGCGCCGACAGGGGATGGAACACTGAAGCTTTCTTT.

This chain connects TRBV2 to TRBJ1-5; unclear D gene. Trimming left V 6 bases short and J 2 bases short, with 11 bases between. The V gene's germline CDR1 is SNHLY and CDR2 FYNNEI. The CDR3 has 14 amino acids. The CDR3 here is CASSPVWGNQPQHF. The CDR3 DNA reads TGTGCCAGCAGCCCAGTTTGGGGCAATCAGCCCCAGCATTTT.

This chain uses TRBV4-1 with TRBJ2-1; 8 bases are shared with TRBD2. This CDR3 is built from 16 residues. V lost 3 bases, J lost 3 bases, and 7 bases stayed unmatched. Germline V gene sequence: CDR1 MGHRA, CDR2 YSYEKL. The DNA for the CDR3 is TGCGCCAGCAGCCAGTCCGGGACTAGGGTCTACAATGAGCAGTTCTTC. Translation: CASSQSGTRVYNEQFF.